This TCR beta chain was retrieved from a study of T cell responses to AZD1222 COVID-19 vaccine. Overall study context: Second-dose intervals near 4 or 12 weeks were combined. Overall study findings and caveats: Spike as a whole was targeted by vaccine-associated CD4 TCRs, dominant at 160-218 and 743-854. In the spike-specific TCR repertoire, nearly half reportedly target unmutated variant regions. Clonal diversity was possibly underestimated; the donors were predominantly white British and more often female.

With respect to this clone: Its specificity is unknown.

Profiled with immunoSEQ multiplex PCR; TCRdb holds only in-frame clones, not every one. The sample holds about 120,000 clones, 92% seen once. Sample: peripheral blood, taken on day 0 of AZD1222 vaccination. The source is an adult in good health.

This CDR3 is CATSETGRSTGELFF. The CDR3 nucleotides read TGCGCCACTTCCGAGACAGGGCGAAGCACCGGGGAGCTGTTTTTT. V usage is TRBV5-1 and J usage is TRBJ2-2; 7 positions match TRBD1. CDR3 length: 15 residues. Germline V gene data show CDR1 as SGHRS and CDR2 as YFSETQ. V dropped 9 bases and J dropped 4; count of bases not matched to a gene: 12. Filled out from reference TRBV5-1 and TRBJ2-2, the complete variable domain reads KAGVTQTPRYLIKTRGQQVTLSCSPISGHRSVSWYQQTPGQGLQFLFEYFSETQRNKGNFPGRFSGRQFSNSRSEMNVSTLELGDSALYLCATSETGRSTGELFFGEGSRLTVL.